The 23 T cell receptor beta chains in this list originate from one sample, sequenced in a study of blood T cell repertoires in COVID-19. This table comes from immunoSEQ multiplex PCR, and its TCRdb copy is limited to in-frame clones, with some not included. The sample carries fewer than 250,000 clones, 65% to 80% recorded once. The sample was peripheral blood. The origin of the receptors is a woman aged 45-65 years with acute or convalescent COVID-19.

This clone turned up a few times. V gene TRBV28 combines with J gene TRBJ1-4; 7 positions agree with TRBD1. Unmatched junction bases numbered 10, after V lost 6 bases and J lost 9 bases. The CDR3 has 14 residues. Germline-derived CDR1 and CDR2 are MDHEN and SYDVKM. CDR3 in DNA: TGTGCCAGCAGCCGCGACAGGGAAGGCAAAAAACTGTTTTTT. It translates to CASSRDREGKKLFF.

The J gene is TRBJ2-7, the V gene TRBV18, with 8 bases matching TRBD1. The CDR3 loop spans 13 amino acids. V dropped 8 bases and J dropped 2; count of bases not matched to a gene: 5. Germline V gene lookup returns CDR1 KGHSH and CDR2 LQKENI. This CDR3 reads CASIGQGAYEQYF. The CDR3 coding sequence is TGTGCCAGCATAGGACAGGGAGCCTACGAGCAGTACTTC.

The gene calls are TRBV7-2 and TRBJ2-7; TRBD1 agrees at 9 bases. This CDR3 has 15 amino acids. The germline gives CDR1 SGHTA, CDR2 FQGNSA. With 4 bases clipped from V and 5 bases from J, the junction kept 9 bases outside the gene matches. CDR3 region: CASSSSGQGFNEQYF. The DNA for the CDR3 is TGTGCCAGCAGCTCATCGGGACAGGGTTTCAACGAGCAGTACTTC.

This clone was seen only a few times. V gene TRBV6-5 combines with J gene TRBJ2-2; TRBD1 is a possible D gene (6 bases). There are 14 residues in the CDR3. CDR1 is MNHEY, CDR2 SVGAGI, per germline. Trimming took off 6 bases at V and 1 base at J, with 9 bases between the two ends. CDR3 region: CASRDSLNTGELFF. In nucleotides, the CDR3 is TGTGCCAGCAGGGACAGCCTGAACACCGGGGAGCTGTTTTTT.

The rearrangement joins TRBV18 to TRBJ1-2; TRBD1 matches at 8 bases. This CDR3 region has 14 residues. V lost 8 bases, J lost 2 bases, and 7 bases stayed unmatched. In germline, CDR1 is KGHSH, CDR2 LQKENI. In DNA form, the CDR3 reads TGTGCCAGCCAACGGACAGGGCAAAACTATGGCTACACCTTC. Translating gives CASQRTGQNYGYTF.

The rearrangement uses TRBV5-4 and TRBJ1-5, with 10 bases fitting TRBD1. This CDR3 comprises 14 residues. J lost 6 bases, V lost 4 bases, and 4 bases had no gene match. Germline V lookup: CDR1 SGHNT, CDR2 YYREEE (reference sequence). The CDR3 loop reads CASSRDRGSQPQHF. CDR3 in DNA: TGTGCCAGCAGCCGGGACAGGGGTAGTCAGCCCCAGCATTTT.

V and J are TRBV7-8 and TRBJ1-2; 9 nucleotides align to TRBD1. CDR1 and CDR2 from the germline V gene are SGHVS and FQNEAQ. The CDR3 is made up of 15 amino acids. Trimming removed 5 bases from V and 1 base from J; junction bases left unmatched: 5. Written as DNA, the CDR3 is TGTGCCAGCAGCCCACGACAGGGGGTTAACTATGGCTACACCTTC. This sequence encodes CASSPRQGVNYGYTF. The full variable domain, in which reference TRBV7-8 and TRBJ1-2 provide the parts outside the CDR3, is GAGVSQSPRYKVAKRGQDVALRCDPISGHVSLFWYQQALGQGPEFLTYFQNEAQLDKSGLPSDRFFAERPEGSVSTLKIQRTQQEDSAVYLCASSPRQGVNYGYTFGSGTRLTVV.

The chain combines TRBV15 with TRBJ1-2; D unclear. This CDR3 has 14 amino acids. CDR1 and CDR2 (germline): LNHNV, YYDKDF (reference sequence). Trimming cost V 0 bases and J 10 bases, with 15 bases left between them. The DNA of the CDR3 is TGTGCCACCAGCAGAGATATCTCCGGGAGGATCTACACCTTC. This encodes CATSRDISGRIYTF.

The V gene is TRBV30, the J gene TRBJ2-7, with D perhaps TRBD2 (5 bases). Trimming removed 0 bases from V and 6 bases from J, with 21 bases in between. Germline loops: CDR1 GTSNPN, CDR2 SVGIG (reference sequence). The CDR3 runs to 16 residues. The DNA of the CDR3 is TGTGCCTGGAGTGTACGGAGTCGCGCGATAGCGCGCGAGCAGTACTTC. Protein product: CAWSVRSRAIAREQYF.

This sequence joins TRBV13 and TRBJ1-1; 10 bases match TRBD1. The CDR3 is 16 residues long. The germline V gene encodes CDR1 PRHDT and CDR2 FYEKMQ (reference sequence). The J segment lost 1 base and the V segment lost 5 bases, leaving 7 bases of the junction unmatched. The CDR3 here is CASSILRQGANTEAFF. DNA for the CDR3: TGTGCCAGCAGCATCCTGAGACAGGGGGCGAACACTGAAGCTTTCTTT.

Of note for this clone: Other DNA variants within this sample encode the same CDR3. V gene TRBV18 combines with J gene TRBJ2-7; 9 nucleotides agree with TRBD1. V gave up 5 bases and J gave up 2 bases; unmatched junction bases: 7. There are 15 residues in the CDR3. Germline lookup yields CDR1 KGHSH and CDR2 LQKENI. The CDR3 sequence: CASSLGTGSTYEQYF. The CDR3 bases are TGTGCCAGCTCATTGGGGACAGGGTCTACCTACGAGCAGTACTTC.

The genes are TRBV5-1 and TRBJ1-3, with 8 bases aligning to TRBD1. Germline CDR1 and CDR2: SGHRS and YFSETQ. With V trimmed by 4 bases and J by 2 bases, 5 bases remained unmatched. The CDR3 consists of 15 residues. This chain's CDR3 is CASSLTGQAGNTIYF. DNA of the CDR3: TGCGCCAGCAGCCTAACGGGACAGGCTGGAAACACCATATATTTT. The complete variable domain, with remaining parts taken from reference TRBV5-1 and TRBJ1-3, reads KAGVTQTPRYLIKTRGQQVTLSCSPISGHRSVSWYQQTPGQGLQFLFEYFSETQRNKGNFPGRFSGRQFSNSRSEMNVSTLELGDSALYLCASSLTGQAGNTIYFGEGSWLTVV.

This rearrangement joins TRBV7-8 to TRBJ1-4, with 10 bases aligning to TRBD1. With V trimmed by 5 bases and J by 4 bases, 1 base remained unmatched. The germline V gene encodes CDR1 SGHVS and CDR2 FQNEAQ. The CDR3 covers 14 residues. The CDR3 here is CASSRDRGNEKLFF. Here the CDR3 DNA reads TGTGCCAGCAGCAGGGACAGGGGTAATGAAAAACTGTTTTTT.

The chain's CDR3 is CASSVPGGNGYTF. The CDR3 region has the DNA TGTGCCAGCAGTGTTCCCGGAGGGAATGGCTACACCTTC. The rearrangement joins TRBV25-1 to TRBJ1-2; D is uncertain. V was clipped by 4 bases and J by 6 bases, with 12 bases between them. CDR3 length: 13 residues. Germline lookup yields CDR1 MGHDK and CDR2 SYGVNS.

The chain is built from TRBV18 and TRBJ2-3, with TRBD2 matching over 10 bases. The CDR3 loop spans 15 amino acids. Germline assignment: CDR1 KGHSH and CDR2 LQKENI. The ends lost 1 base at V and 6 bases at J; junction bases unmatched: 4. The chain's CDR3 is CASSPRQAGGDTQYF. CDR3 nucleotides: TGTGCCAGCTCACCACGACAAGCGGGGGGGGATACGCAGTATTTT.

The V call is TRBV7-9, the J call TRBJ2-1; 7 bases fit TRBD2. The CDR3 has 15 amino acids. Germline CDR1 and CDR2: SEHNR and FQNEAQ (reference sequence). V shed 5 bases and J 6 bases; nucleotides not matched to a gene: 10. CDR3 region: CASSPLATGRNEQFF. The CDR3 DNA is TGTGCCAGCAGCCCACTAGCGACGGGACGCAATGAGCAGTTCTTC.

The chain employs TRBV30 and TRBJ2-5; D call uncertain. The CDR3 covers 12 residues. Germline V gene sequence: CDR1 GTSNPN, CDR2 SVGIG (reference sequence). The V end was cut by 3 bases, the J end by 5 bases, with 10 bases between. CDR3 bases: TGTGCCTGGAGAGGCAGGATCGAGACCCAGTACTTC. Translating gives CAWRGRIETQYF.

The chain joins TRBV6-1 to TRBJ1-1; D unresolved. Between the trimmed V and J ends, which lost 1 base and 6 bases, there was a span of 12 bases. CDR3 length: 14 amino acids. Germline V gives CDR1 MNHNS, CDR2 SASEGT. Here the CDR3 DNA reads TGTGCCAGCAGTGAAGACCGTTTAACGGCTGAAGCTTTCTTT. Translating it yields CASSEDRLTAEAFF.

This chain joins TRBV7-2 and TRBJ2-1, with 11 nucleotides matching TRBD2. CDR1 is SGHTA, CDR2 FQGNSA, per germline. The CDR3 length is 18 residues. The ends lost 6 bases at V and 0 bases at J; junction bases unmatched: 10. DNA of the CDR3: TGTGCCAGCAGGCCTCCGGGACTAGCGGTTCACTCCTACAATGAGCAGTTCTTC. Translated, it gives CASRPPGLAVHSYNEQFF.

The V call is TRBV6-5, the J call TRBJ1-1; 8 positions agree with TRBD1. CDR3 size: 14 residues. J gave up 5 bases and V 7 bases, and 9 bases lay outside the gene matches. Germline V gives CDR1 MNHEY, CDR2 SVGAGI. Written as DNA, the CDR3 is TGTGCCAGCAACACCGACAGGGGCAGGACTGAAGCTTTCTTT. Amino acids: CASNTDRGRTEAFF.

The chain uses TRBV6-5 and TRBJ2-3, with D possibly TRBD1 on 6 matching bases. Trimming left V 2 bases short and J 3 bases short, with 12 bases between. CDR3 length: 15 residues. Germline CDR1 reads MNHEY; CDR2 reads SVGAGI. The CDR3 sequence is CASSYGRGFTDTQYF. For the CDR3, the DNA is TGTGCCAGCAGTTACGGCAGGGGTTTTACAGATACGCAGTATTTT.

This chain uses TRBV30 with TRBJ2-2; 7 bases align to TRBD2. Germline V CDR1 and CDR2: GTSNPN, SVGIG (reference sequence). V was pared by 2 bases and J by 5 bases, with 11 bases of the junction left unmatched. The CDR3 is made up of 16 amino acids. The CDR3 bases are TGTGCCTGGAGTCATGCCGACCGTAGCGGGACCGGGGAGCTGTTTTTT. Protein: CAWSHADRSGTGELFF.

V is TRBV12-3 or TRBV12-4 and J is TRBJ2-7; TRBD1 might be the D (6 bases). Trimming removed 3 bases at V and 6 bases at J, with 9 bases between. This CDR3 has 12 amino acids. The CDR3 DNA reads TGTGCCAGCAGTTTTAGAGGGGGCGAGCAGTACTTC. Translated, it gives CASSFRGGEQYF.